A few counts support the clone carrying this T cell receptor (beta chain). The V end was cut by 5 bases, the J end by 1 base, with 16 bases between. The CDR3 contains 16 residues. This record belongs to a study of patients and donors after allogeneic stem cell transplantation. TCRdb fed the RT-PCR reads into MiXCR, producing one record per CDR3 protein. The table includes roughly 200,000 distinct CDR3 sequences, approximately 41% detected once. Specimen: blood, either unsorted or a sorted T cell fraction (not recorded which). This chain uses TRBV12-3 or TRBV12-4 with TRBJ2-3; D is perhaps TRBD2 (7 bases). The TCR originated in a human donor who was either an allogeneic HSCT recipient or a stem cell or donor lymphocyte infusion donor (not recorded which). It is not recorded whose cells these are; they may come from a transplant donor. The DNA for the CDR3 is TGTGCCAGCAGTCTCGGGGGGCGCTTAGGCACAGATACGCAGTATTTT. Protein product: CASSLGGRLGTDTQYF.